These 7 T cell receptor beta chains originate from one sample sequenced in a study of cytomegalovirus exposure and HLA in healthy donors. Researchers ran the PCR with 60 Vbeta and 13 Jbeta primers. Assay: immunoSEQ multiplex PCR; the TCRdb copy retains only in-frame clones and omits some. The sample lists nearly 200,000 clones, roughly 77% occurring once. Sequencing used PBMCs. The receptor set was obtained from a male donor in good health and CMV-seropositive.

This clone appeared a single time. The chain links TRBV6-5 to TRBJ1-3; no clear D gene. The CDR3 has 12 amino acids. Trimming cost V 6 bases and J 0 bases, with 3 bases left between them. CDR1 is MNHEY and CDR2 is SVGAGI in the germline V gene. In nucleotides, the CDR3 is TGTGCCAGCAGCGGCTCTGGAAACACCATATATTTT. The encoded protein is CASSGSGNTIYF.

V usage is TRBV19 and J usage is TRBJ2-5; tentative D call: TRBD1 (5 bases). Trimming pared 1 base from V and 2 bases from J, leaving 8 bases between. The CDR3 runs 14 residues. CDR1 and CDR2 from the germline V gene are LNHDA and SQIVND (reference sequence). CDR3 region: CASSIGQTQETQYF. The CDR3 region has the DNA TGTGCCAGTAGTATAGGACAGACACAAGAGACCCAGTACTTC.

This clone was recorded a few times. The V gene is TRBV7-2, the J gene TRBJ2-7; D might be TRBD1 (5 bases). In germline, CDR1 is SGHTA, CDR2 FQGNSA. The CDR3 spans 13 residues. Trimming cost V 5 bases and J 4 bases, with 12 bases left between them. The CDR3 DNA sequence: TGTGCCAGCAGCACCCAAGACAGATACGAGCAGTACTTC. Translated: CASSTQDRYEQYF.

V gene TRBV10-3 combines with J gene TRBJ1-3, with 9 nucleotides matching TRBD1. The germline gives CDR1 ENHRY, CDR2 SYGVKD. The CDR3 sequence is 11 residues long. Trimming at V came to 10 bases and at J to 7 bases, leaving 2 bases not matched to a gene. As DNA, the CDR3 is TGTGCCACCGGGACAGGGAACACCATATATTTT. Protein sequence: CATGTGNTIYF.

This rearrangement joins TRBV4-2 to TRBJ2-5; 15 positions match TRBD2. The CDR3 runs 17 residues. The germline V gene encodes CDR1 LGHNA and CDR2 YNFKEQ. V was pared by 1 base and J by 5 bases, with 5 bases of the junction left unmatched. The CDR3 DNA reads TGTGCCAGCAGCCAAGGCCGGACTAGCGGGAGGGCGGAGACCCAGTACTTC. The encoded protein is CASSQGRTSGRAETQYF.

This chain connects TRBV4-1 to TRBJ1-1; TRBD1 agrees at 7 bases. From germline, CDR1 is MGHRA and CDR2 YSYEKL. The J segment lost 1 base and the V segment lost 4 bases, leaving 3 bases of the junction unmatched. The CDR3 totals 14 residues. CDR3 sequence reads: CASSPDRANTEAFF. The CDR3 DNA reads TGCGCCAGCAGCCCCGACAGGGCGAACACTGAAGCTTTCTTT.

J is TRBJ2-2 and V is TRBV7-2, with 7 positions matching TRBD1. Unmatched junction bases numbered 3, after V lost 5 bases and J lost 3 bases. Germline V lookup: CDR1 SGHTA, CDR2 FQGNSA. The CDR3 has 14 amino acids. DNA of the CDR3: TGTGCCAGCAGCCTGACAGGGTACACCGGGGAGCTGTTTTTT. This gives the protein CASSLTGYTGELFF.